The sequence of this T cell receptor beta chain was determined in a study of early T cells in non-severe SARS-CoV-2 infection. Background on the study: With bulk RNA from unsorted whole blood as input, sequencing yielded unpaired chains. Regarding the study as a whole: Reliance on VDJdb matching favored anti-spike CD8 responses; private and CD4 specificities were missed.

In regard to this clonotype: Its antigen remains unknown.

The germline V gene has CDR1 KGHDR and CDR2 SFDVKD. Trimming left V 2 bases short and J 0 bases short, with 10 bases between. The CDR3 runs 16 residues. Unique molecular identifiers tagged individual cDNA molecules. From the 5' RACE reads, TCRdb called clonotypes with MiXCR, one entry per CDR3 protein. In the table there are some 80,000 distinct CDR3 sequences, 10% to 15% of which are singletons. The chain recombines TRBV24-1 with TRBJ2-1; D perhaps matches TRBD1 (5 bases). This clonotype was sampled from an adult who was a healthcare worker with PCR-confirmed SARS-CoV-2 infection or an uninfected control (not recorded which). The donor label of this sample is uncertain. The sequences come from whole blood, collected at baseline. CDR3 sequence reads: CATSDSQADSYNEQFF. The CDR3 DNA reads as TGTGCCACCAGTGATTCACAGGCGGACTCCTACAATGAGCAGTTCTTC.